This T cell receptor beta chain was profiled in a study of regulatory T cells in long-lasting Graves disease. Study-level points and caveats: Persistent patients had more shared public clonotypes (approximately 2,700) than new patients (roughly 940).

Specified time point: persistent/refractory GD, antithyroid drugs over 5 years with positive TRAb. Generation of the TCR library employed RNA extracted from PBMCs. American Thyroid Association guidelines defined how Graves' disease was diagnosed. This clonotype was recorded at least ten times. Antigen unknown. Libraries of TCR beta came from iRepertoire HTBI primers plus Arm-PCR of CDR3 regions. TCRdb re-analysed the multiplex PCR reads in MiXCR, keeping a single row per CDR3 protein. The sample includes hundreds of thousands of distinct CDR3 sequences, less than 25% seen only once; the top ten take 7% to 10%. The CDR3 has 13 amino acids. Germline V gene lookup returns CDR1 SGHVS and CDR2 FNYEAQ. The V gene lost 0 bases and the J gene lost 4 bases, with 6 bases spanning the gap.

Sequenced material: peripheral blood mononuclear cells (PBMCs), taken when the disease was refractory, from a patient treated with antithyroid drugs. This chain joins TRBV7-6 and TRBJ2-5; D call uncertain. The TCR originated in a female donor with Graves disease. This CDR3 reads CASSLALGETQYF. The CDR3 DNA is TGTGCCAGCAGCTTAGCGCTAGGAGAGACCCAGTACTTC. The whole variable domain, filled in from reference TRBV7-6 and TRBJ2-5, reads GAGVSQSPRYKVTKRGQDVALRCDPISGHVSLYWYRQALGQGPEFLTYFNYEAQQDKSGLPNDRFSAERPEGSISTLTIQRTEQRDSAMYRCASSLALGETQYFGPGTRLLVL.